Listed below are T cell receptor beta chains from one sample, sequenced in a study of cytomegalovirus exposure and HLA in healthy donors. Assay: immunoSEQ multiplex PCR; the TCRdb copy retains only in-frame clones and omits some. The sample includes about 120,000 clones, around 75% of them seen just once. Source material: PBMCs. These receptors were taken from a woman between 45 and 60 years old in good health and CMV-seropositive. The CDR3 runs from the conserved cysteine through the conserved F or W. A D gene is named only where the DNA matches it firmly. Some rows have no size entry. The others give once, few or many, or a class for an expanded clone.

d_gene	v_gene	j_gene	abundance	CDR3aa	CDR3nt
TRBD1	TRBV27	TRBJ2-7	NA	CASSHTRDRIYEQYF	TGTGCCAGCAGCCACACCCGGGACAGGATCTACGAGCAGTACTTC
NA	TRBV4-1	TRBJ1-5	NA	CASSRGPNSNQPQHF	TGCGCCAGCAGCCGGGGGCCCAATAGCAATCAGCCCCAGCATTTT
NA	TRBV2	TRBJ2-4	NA	CASSDRAKNIQYF	TGTGCCAGCAGTGACAGGGCCAAAAACATTCAGTACTTC
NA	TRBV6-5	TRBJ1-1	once	CVSSRSTEMSTEAFF	TGTGTCAGCAGTCGATCGACGGAGATGAGCACTGAAGCTTTCTTT
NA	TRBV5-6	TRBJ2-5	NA	CASSLQAVQETQYF	TGTGCCAGCAGCTTACAAGCGGTCCAAGAGACCCAGTACTTC
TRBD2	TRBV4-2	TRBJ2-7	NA	CASSPSGQSSYEQYF	TGTGCCAGCAGCCCTAGCGGGCAGAGCTCCTACGAGCAGTACTTC
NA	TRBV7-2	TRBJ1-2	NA	CASSFTAGEGGYTF	TGTGCCAGCAGCTTTACCGCGGGGGAAGGTGGCTACACCTTC
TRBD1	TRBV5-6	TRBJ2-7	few	CASSPGGYPYEQYF	TGTGCCAGCAGCCCAGGGGGTTACCCCTACGAGCAGTACTTC
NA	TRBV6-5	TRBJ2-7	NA	CASSYSTSLHYEQYF	TGTGCCAGCAGTTACAGCACTAGCCTTCACTACGAGCAGTACTTC
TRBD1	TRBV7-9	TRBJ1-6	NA	CASSSGQGGYSPLHF	TGTGCCAGCAGCTCGGGACAGGGGGGTTATTCACCCCTCCACTTT
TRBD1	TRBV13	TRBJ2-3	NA	CASSPRQGGLDTQYF	TGTGCCAGCAGCCCCAGACAGGGGGGCCTGGATACGCAGTATTTT
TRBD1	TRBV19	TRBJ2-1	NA	CASSIVGQGSSYNEQFF	TGTGCCAGTAGTATCGTTGGACAGGGAAGCTCCTACAATGAGCAGTTCTTC
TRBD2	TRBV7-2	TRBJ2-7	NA	CASSRLAGVGYEQYF	TGTGCCAGCAGCAGACTAGCGGGAGTAGGCTACGAGCAGTACTTC
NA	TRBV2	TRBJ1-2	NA	CASMPDIYYGYTF	TGTGCCAGCATGCCGGACATTTACTATGGCTACACCTTC
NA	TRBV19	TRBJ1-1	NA	CASSSPGRMNTEAFF	TGTGCCAGTAGTAGTCCAGGGCGGATGAACACTGAAGCTTTCTTT
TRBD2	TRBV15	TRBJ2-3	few	CATSRATGGSTDTQYF	TGTGCCACCAGCAGAGCGACCGGGGGGAGCACAGATACGCAGTATTTT
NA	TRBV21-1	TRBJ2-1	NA	CASSNRPREAVYNEQFF	TGTGCCAGCAGCAACCGCCCGCGGGAGGCCGTCTACAATGAGCAGTTCTTC
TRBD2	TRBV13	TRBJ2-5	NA	CASSLGGGAQETQYF	TGTGCCAGCAGCTTAGGCGGGGGGGCCCAAGAGACCCAGTACTTC
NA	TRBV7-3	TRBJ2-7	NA	CARILNGGNGYEQYF	TGTGCCAGAATCCTCAACGGGGGTAATGGCTACGAGCAGTACTTC
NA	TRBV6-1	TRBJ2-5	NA	CASSETQGIQETQYF	TGTGCCAGCAGTGAGACCCAGGGGATCCAAGAGACCCAGTACTTC
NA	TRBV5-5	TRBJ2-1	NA	CASSPWGRISSYNEQFF	TGTGCCAGCAGCCCCTGGGGGCGAATCAGCTCCTACAATGAGCAGTTCTTC
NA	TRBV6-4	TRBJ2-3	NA	CASRGDGGTDTQYF	TGTGCCAGCAGAGGAGACGGGGGCACAGATACGCAGTATTTT
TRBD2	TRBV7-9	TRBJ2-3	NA	CASSFLAGGQTDTQYF	TGTGCCAGCAGCTTTCTCGCGGGGGGGCAGACAGATACGCAGTATTTT
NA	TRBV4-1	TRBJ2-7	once	CASSQGGAYNEQYF	TGCGCCAGCAGCCAAGGGGGCGCTTACAACGAGCAGTACTTC
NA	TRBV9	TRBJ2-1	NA	CANIILNSSYNEQFF	TGTGCCAATATCATCCTTAACAGCTCCTACAATGAGCAGTTCTTC
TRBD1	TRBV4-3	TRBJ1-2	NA	CASSPDTASTTGAYGYTF	TGCGCCAGCAGCCCGGATACTGCATCGACGACAGGGGCCTATGGCTACACCTTC
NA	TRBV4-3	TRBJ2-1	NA	CASSQGARVEQFF	TGCGCCAGCAGCCAAGGGGCCAGGGTAGAGCAGTTCTTC
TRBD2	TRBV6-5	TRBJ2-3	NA	CASSYSYRAGIQQYF	TGTGCCAGCAGTTACTCGTATAGAGCGGGGATACAGCAGTATTTT
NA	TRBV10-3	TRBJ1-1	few	CAITRTGNTEAFF	TGTGCCATCACGAGGACTGGGAACACTGAAGCTTTCTTT
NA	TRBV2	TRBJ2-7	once	CASSDRGSSYEQYF	TGTGCCAGCAGTGACAGGGGAAGCTCCTACGAGCAGTACTTC
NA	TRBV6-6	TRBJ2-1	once	CASQSAGPSYNEQFF	TGTGCCAGCCAGTCCGCGGGACCCTCCTACAATGAGCAGTTCTTC
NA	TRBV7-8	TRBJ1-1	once	CASSPRGARNTEAFF	TGTGCCAGCAGCCCTCGGGGGGCCCGGAACACTGAAGCTTTCTTT
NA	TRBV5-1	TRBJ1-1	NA	CASSLRQVRFSTEAFF	TGCGCCAGCAGCTTGCGGCAGGTACGGTTTTCCACTGAAGCTTTCTTT
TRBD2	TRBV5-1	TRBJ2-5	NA	CASSTGLAGEETQYF	TGCGCCAGCAGCACGGGACTAGCGGGGGAAGAGACCCAGTACTTC
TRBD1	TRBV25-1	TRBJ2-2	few	CASSEYSPGQTGELFF	TGTGCCAGCAGTGAATACTCCCCGGGACAGACCGGGGAGCTGTTTTTT
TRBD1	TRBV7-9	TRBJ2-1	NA	CALGRGNCEQFF	TGTGCCCTGGGCAGGGGGAACTGTGAGCAGTTCTTC
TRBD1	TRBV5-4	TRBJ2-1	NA	CASSSGGTGRRNEQFF	TGTGCCAGCAGCTCTGGCGGGACAGGGAGAAGGAATGAGCAGTTCTTC
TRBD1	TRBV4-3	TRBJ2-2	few	CASSPDEGAGTGELFF	TGCGCCAGCAGCCCTGATGAGGGGGCTGGAACCGGGGAGCTGTTTTTT
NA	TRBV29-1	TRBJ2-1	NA	CSVVRFQGEQFF	TGCAGCGTTGTTCGCTTCCAGGGTGAGCAGTTCTTC
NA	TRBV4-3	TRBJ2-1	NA	CASSQDRGTVYNEQFF	TGCGCCAGCAGCCAAGATCGGGGGACGGTCTACAATGAGCAGTTCTTC
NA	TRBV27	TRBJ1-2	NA	CASSPGGTAFGYTF	TGTGCCAGCAGTCCAGGCGGGACGGCCTTTGGCTACACCTTC
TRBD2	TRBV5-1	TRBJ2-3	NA	CASSLGLAVLSSDTQYF	TGCGCCAGCAGCTTGGGACTAGCGGTTCTTTCTTCAGATACGCAGTATTTT